Listed here is a single T cell receptor (beta chain). This clonotype appeared many times. The antigen it recognizes is unknown. The input lacks base qualities; no much larger clone sits a single base away. This entry belongs to a study of T cell repertoires in cytomegalovirus infection (dated 2019 in TCRdb). For the wider study: Recently identified HLA-C-restricted CMV epitopes, whose presentation resists viral immunomodulation, were targeted by peptide stimulations together with well-studied HLA-B-restricted epitopes. Donor HLA type was relevant to the analysis, because carriage of CMV infection together with the matching HLA type was indicated by public TCR beta signatures.

Sequencing was carried out with an Illumina HiSeq 1500. Through fastp at Q25 and MiXCR, TCRdb rebuilt clones from the public reads, retaining in-frame beta chains. Rows are unified per CDR3 protein, each entry keeping the most common DNA and genes. The sample records 340,000 or so distinct CDR3 sequences, 25% of which are singletons. The ten largest make up less than 15% of the sample. In the paper's terms, the treatment or condition label means: in vitro stimulation with specific CMV peptide epitopes to enrich CMV-specific T cells. Summary of the overall study and its limitations: The ex vivo response was dominated by HLA-C-restricted CMV-specific TCR beta clonotypes, and the single most frequent clonotype in two of eight donors was supplied by these HLA-C-restricted clonotypes. Carriers of CMV infection plus the relevant HLA type were discriminated by the cumulative frequency of public TCR beta family members in the study cohort and in an independent roughly 340-donor cohort.

The receptor's source is a human donor in good health (CMV status not recorded). Some clones in this sample may be carry-over from other donors' samples. The sequencing here drew on cultured PBMCs, taken from culture after CMV antigen stimulation.

The CDR3 here reads CASSLGDRGLEKLFF. The nucleotide sequence reads as follows: TGTGCCAGCAGCTTAGGCGACAGGGGTTTGGAAAAACTGTTTTTT. The rearranged chain carries TRBV7-6 and TRBJ1-4, and TRBD1 aligns with 8 junction nucleotides. Trimming accounts for 1 base at V and 8 bases at J, while the number of junction bases matched to no gene is 6. The CDR3 has 15 amino acids, counting the end cysteine and phenylalanine. Of the read, only the CDR3 DNA is kept; its 45 bases are in frame from base 1. CDR1 and CDR2 were assigned from the germline V gene as SGHVS and FNYEAQ. The reference TRBV7-6 and TRBJ1-4 proteins fill in what lies around the CDR3, so the full variable domain reads GAGVSQSPRYKVTKRGQDVALRCDPISGHVSLYWYRQALGQGPEFLTYFNYEAQQDKSGLPNDRFSAERPEGSISTLTIQRTEQRDSAMYRCASSLGDRGLEKLFFGSGTQLSVL.